The T cell receptor (beta chain) under discussion was sequenced for a study of blood T cell repertoires in COVID-19. Assay: immunoSEQ multiplex PCR; the TCRdb copy retains only in-frame clones and omits some. The sample consists of some 72,000 clones, 85% to 90% of them appearing once. CDR1 SGHRS and CDR2 YFSETQ come from the germline V gene. CDR3 length equals 14 residues. After removal of 4 bases from V and 4 bases from J, the junction contained 6 bases not matched to a gene. The chain carries TRBV5-1 and TRBJ1-1; TRBD1 aligns across 8 bases. Sequencing input: peripheral blood. The receptor comes from a man aged 60 to 69 with acute or convalescent COVID-19. CDR3 sequence (DNA): TGCGCCAGCAGCCAACAGGGGGGAGTCACTGAAGCTTTCTTT. Translated, it gives CASSQQGGVTEAFF.